This TCR beta chain appears in the sequencing data of a study of control samples from healthy donors and cancer patients. Data came from immunoSEQ multiplex PCR; TCRdb stores just in-frame clones and leaves some out. The sample has approximately 70,000 clones, about 88% seen once. This clonotype originated in a woman aged 50 to 65 in good health. Sample: blood.

CDR3 amino acids: CAAAGSGSYTEAFF. In nucleotides, the CDR3 is TGTGCCGCCGCAGGGTCAGGGTCTTACACTGAAGCTTTCTTT. The V call is TRBV10-3, the J call TRBJ1-1, with a weak D call TRBD1 (5 bases). This CDR3 region has 14 residues. V was clipped by 11 bases and J by 3 bases, with 19 bases between them. Germline CDR1 reads ENHRY; CDR2 reads SYGVKD.